A single T cell receptor (beta chain) is shown here with its context. This may come from a read error, since a much larger clone is one base off. A read error is likely, as this CDR3 ends without the conserved phenylalanine or tryptophan. This entry belongs to a study of tumor-infiltrating lymphocytes in glioblastoma multiforme. Germline V CDR1 and CDR2: MNHEY, SVGAGI. The CDR3 totals 13 residues. Multiple V-beta primers and a C-beta primer amplified TCRB from RNA. MiXCR was run by TCRdb on the multiplex PCR reads, yielding one entry per CDR3 protein. The table has about 9,600 distinct CDR3 sequences, around 71% seen once.

This clonotype originated in a male donor with glioblastoma. The chain uses TRBV6-5 and TRBJ2-5, with a weak D call TRBD1 (5 bases). The specimen sequenced was brain tumor tissue. CDR3 region: CVSSYQGQETQYS. The CDR3 DNA sequence: TGTGTCAGCAGTTACCAGGGTCAAGAGACCCAGTACTCC.